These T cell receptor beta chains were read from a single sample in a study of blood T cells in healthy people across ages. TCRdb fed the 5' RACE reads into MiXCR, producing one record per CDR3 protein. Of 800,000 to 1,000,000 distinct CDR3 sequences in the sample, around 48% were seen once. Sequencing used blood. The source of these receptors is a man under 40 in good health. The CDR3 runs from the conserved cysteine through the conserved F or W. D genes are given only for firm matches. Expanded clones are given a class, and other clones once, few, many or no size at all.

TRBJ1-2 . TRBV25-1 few TGTGCCAGCAGTGAATTAACAGGGAGCTATGGCTACACCTTC CASSELTGSYGYTF
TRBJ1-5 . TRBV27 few TGTGCCAGCAGGAGGGGAGGGGCCCTCAATCAGCCCCAGCATTTT CASRRGGALNQPQHF
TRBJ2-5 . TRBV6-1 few TGTGCCAGCAGTTCATCCCCAGGGTTACAGACCCAGTACTTC CASSSSPGLQTQYF
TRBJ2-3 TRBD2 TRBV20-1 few TGCAGTGCATCCCCTCCCGGGCGGGGGGCCGTTACAGATACGCAGTATTTT CSASPPGRGAVTDTQYF
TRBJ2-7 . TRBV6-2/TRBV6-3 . TGTGCCAGCAGTTTTCCACTTTACGAGCAGTACTTC CASSFPLYEQYF
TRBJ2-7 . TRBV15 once TGTGCCACCAGCAAAAGGGAGATAGCCTACGAGCAGTACTTC CATSKREIAYEQYF
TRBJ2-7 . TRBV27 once TGTGCCAGCAGTTTAATAGGGAAGTACGAGCAGTACTTC CASSLIGKYEQYF
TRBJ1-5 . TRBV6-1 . TGTGTCAGCAGTGCCAGGAGGGACTATAGCAATCAGCCCCAGCATTTT CVSSARRDYSNQPQHF
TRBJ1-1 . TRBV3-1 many TGTGCCAGCAGCCAAGATTCGGCAGCCAGAAACACTGAAGCTTTCTTT CASSQDSAARNTEAFF
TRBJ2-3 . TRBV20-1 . TGCAGTGCTAGAAAGGCAGGAGCCTACACAGATACGCAGTATTTT CSARKAGAYTDTQYF
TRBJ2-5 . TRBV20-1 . TGCAGTGTCGGCCAGAATGAACAGACCCAGTACTTC CSVGQNEQTQYF
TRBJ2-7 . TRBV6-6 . TGTGCCAGCAGTTATGGGCAGCACGAGCAGTACTTC CASSYGQHEQYF
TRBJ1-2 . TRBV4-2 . TGTGCCAGCAGCCCGTCAGCCATCCCCAACTATGGCTACACCTTC CASSPSAIPNYGYTF
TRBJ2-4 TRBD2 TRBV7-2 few TGTTCCAGCAGCCTCTCCGCCGGGGGGGCCGCCAAAAACATTCAGTACTTC CSSSLSAGGAAKNIQYF
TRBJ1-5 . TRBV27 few TGTGCCAGCAGTCCCGACGGCCTCAATCAGCCCCAGCATTTT CASSPDGLNQPQHF
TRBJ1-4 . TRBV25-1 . TGTGCCAGCAGTGAATCGGGAGGAGCACCTGAAAAACTGTTTTTT CASSESGGAPEKLFF
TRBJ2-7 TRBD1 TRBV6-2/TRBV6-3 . TGTGCCAGCAGTTTCTCGGACAGGAAGAGCTCCTACGAGCAGTACTTC CASSFSDRKSSYEQYF
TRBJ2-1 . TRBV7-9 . TGTGCCAGCAGTCAAAGCACCAGGGTCAGGGAGCAGTTCTTC CASSQSTRVREQFF
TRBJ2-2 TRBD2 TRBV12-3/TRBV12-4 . TGTGCCAGCAGTTTTATACTAGCGGGGGCCGGGGAGCTGTTTTTT CASSFILAGAGELFF
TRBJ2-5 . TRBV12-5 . TGTGCTAGTGGTTTGCAAGGGCCAGGGATGGAGACCCAGTACTTC CASGLQGPGMETQYF
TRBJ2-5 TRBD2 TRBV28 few TGTGCCAGCAGTTTACTAGCGGGGGAAGTAGAGACCCAGTACTTC CASSLLAGEVETQYF
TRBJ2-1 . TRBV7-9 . TGTGCCAGCAGCACGTCCGAGAACAATGAGCAGTTCTTC CASSTSENNEQFF
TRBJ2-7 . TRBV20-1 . TGCAGCTCAAGGAGGGGCGGGTCCTACGAGCAGTACTTC CSSRRGGSYEQYF
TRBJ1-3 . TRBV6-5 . TGTGCCAGCGGGCCAGGAGTTTCTGGAAACACCATATATTTT CASGPGVSGNTIYF
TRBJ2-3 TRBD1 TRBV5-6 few TGTGCCAGCAGCTTTGCAAGGACAGGGATCCCAGATACGCAGTATTTT CASSFARTGIPDTQYF
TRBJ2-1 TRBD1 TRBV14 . TGTGCCAGCAGCCAGCCAAGGACAGGGGTTCCCTATGAGCAGTTCTTC CASSQPRTGVPYEQFF
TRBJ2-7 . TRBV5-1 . TGCGCCAGCAGGCCGGGACATCCAACCTACGAGCAGTACTTC CASRPGHPTYEQYF
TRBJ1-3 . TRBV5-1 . TGCGCCAGCAGTTTCGGGTACTCTGGAAACACCATATATTTT CASSFGYSGNTIYF
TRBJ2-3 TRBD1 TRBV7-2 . TGTGCCAGCAGCTTTCCGGGGACAGGGGACCGCACAGATACGCAGTATTTT CASSFPGTGDRTDTQYF
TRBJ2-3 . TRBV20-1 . TGCAGTACGGGCGTCTCGGATACGCAGTATTTT CSTGVSDTQYF
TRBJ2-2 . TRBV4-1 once TGCGCCAGCAGCCAAGAACGTGGGCGGACTTATGGGGAGCTGTTTTTT CASSQERGRTYGELFF
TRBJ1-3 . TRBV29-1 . TGCAGCGCGGGACACAGTTTGGACGGAAACACCATATATTTT CSAGHSLDGNTIYF
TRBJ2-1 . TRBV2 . TGTGCCAGCAACCGGGACAATGGCAATGAGCAGTTCTTC CASNRDNGNEQFF
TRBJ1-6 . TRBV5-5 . TGTGCCAGCAGCCCTGGAATAAGGAACTCCTATAATTCACCCCTCCACTTT CASSPGIRNSYNSPLHF
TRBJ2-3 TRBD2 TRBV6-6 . TGTGCCAGCAGCTCTACTAGCGGGGAATACCACACAGATACGCAGTATTTT CASSSTSGEYHTDTQYF
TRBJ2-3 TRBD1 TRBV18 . TGTGCCAGCTCACCACGACAGGGCAAAGATACGCAGTATTTT CASSPRQGKDTQYF
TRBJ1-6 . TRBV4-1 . TGCGCCAGCAGCCAAGGGAGGGTTCAGGGGAGTGGTAATTCACCCCTCCACTTT CASSQGRVQGSGNSPLHF
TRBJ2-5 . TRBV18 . TGTGCCAGCTCACCCCAGGGCTACCAAGAGACCCAGTACTTC CASSPQGYQETQYF
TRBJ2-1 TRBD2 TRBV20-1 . TGCAGTGCTACCCCCTCTAAGGCGGGGGGGAAGCAGTTCTTC CSATPSKAGGKQFF
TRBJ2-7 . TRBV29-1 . TGCAGCTCCGAAGGGGGGGGTCACTCCTACAATGAGCAGTACTTC CSSEGGGHSYNEQYF
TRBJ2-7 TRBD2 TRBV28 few TGTGCCAGCAGTTGGGAGCGGGGGCTGCCCTACGAGCAGTACTTC CASSWERGLPYEQYF
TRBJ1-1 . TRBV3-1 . TGTGCCTGCCAGGCAGGGGACACTGAAGCTTTCTTT CACQAGDTEAFF
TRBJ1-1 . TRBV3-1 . TGTGCCAGCAGCCAGGCCCGGACAGTAAACACTGAAGCTTTCTTT CASSQARTVNTEAFF
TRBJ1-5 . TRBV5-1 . TGCGCCAACAGCTTGGACTTCGGGAATCAGCCCCAGCATTTT CANSLDFGNQPQHF
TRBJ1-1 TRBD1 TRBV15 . TGTGCCACCAGCAGAGATAAATTGGGGACAGGCTGGGCCACTGAAGCTTTCTTT CATSRDKLGTGWATEAFF
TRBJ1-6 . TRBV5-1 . TGCGCCAGCAGCTTCGAAGGGGCGGACCTCCACTTT CASSFEGADLHF
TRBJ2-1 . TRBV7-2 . TGTGCCAGCAGCCCCGAGACCTCGAGTTCGCAGTTCTTC CASSPETSSSQFF
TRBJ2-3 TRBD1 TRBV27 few TGTGCCAGCAGGACTCTACAGGGGAGCACAGATACGCAGTATTTT CASRTLQGSTDTQYF
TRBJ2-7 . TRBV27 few TGTGCCAGCAGTAACCCACAGGGAAATCCTTCTGAGCAGTACTTC CASSNPQGNPSEQYF
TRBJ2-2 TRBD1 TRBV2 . TGTGCCAGCAGCCCGACAGGGGCTGGGGAGCTGTTTTTT CASSPTGAGELFF
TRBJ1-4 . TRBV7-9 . TGTGCCAGCAGCGAGGTGGGCGGAAAACTGTTTTTT CASSEVGGKLFF
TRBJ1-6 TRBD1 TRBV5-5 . TGTGCCAGCAGCTTGGATGGCAGGGGGCGAAATTCACCCCTCCACTTT CASSLDGRGRNSPLHF
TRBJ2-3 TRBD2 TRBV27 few TGTGCCAGCAGTTCCAACAATGCTAGCGGGGGGGCTACAGATACGCAGTATTTT CASSSNNASGGATDTQYF
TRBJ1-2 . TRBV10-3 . TGTGCCATCAGTGAGTCGATCAGCTGGGGCTACACCTTC CAISESISWGYTF
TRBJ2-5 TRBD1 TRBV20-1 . TGCAGTTCCCTAGGACAGGGTGAAGAGACCCAGTACTTC CSSLGQGEETQYF